This TCR beta chain is drawn from a study of blood T cell repertoires in COVID-19 (dated by TCRdb to about 2020). As for the study more broadly: Collaborator samples came from the United States, Italy and Spain and covered acute and convalescent phases of COVID-19. The material from the prospective study consisted of cDNA or gDNA derived from T cells, B-cell-depleted T cells, or PBMCs. Deeply sampled blood TCRbeta repertoires from subjects exposed to, actively infected with, or recovered from COVID-19 were included in the dataset. The repertoires were released in a freely available public database intended as a resource for research on the immune response to SARS-CoV-2. Samples were obtained from the ongoing ImmuneRACE study (first 160 participants) and from 1,254 subjects provided by 6 global collaborators. The sample metadata nearly always contained a de-identified subject ID, COVID-19 status, age in years and sex. Where available, HLA class I and class II types were taken from metadata supplied by the sample provider and were not determined by assay-based typing.

Points on this clone: No cognate antigen has been identified for it. One base away there is no much larger clone; base qualities are not given.

Overall study outcomes, separate from this receptor: Clinical and demographic metadata were provided uncurated, with the amount varying by source and participant.

TCRbeta CDR3 regions were amplified from genomic DNA using the immunoSEQ Assay, a bias-controlled multiplex PCR. The paper's data handling went like this. The number of nucleated cells in each sample was estimated from the amplification of reference gene primers within the assay. To quantify the absolute abundance of each unique TCRbeta CDR3 rearrangement, sequence reads were collapsed and filtered. For each sample, productive Simpson clonality was calculated by taking the square root of Simpson's diversity index across productive rearrangements. TCRdb took over this immuneACCESS table, retaining in-frame rearrangements with V and J assigned. Such tables are incomplete; in checked studies, under half of the missing clones stem from an unresolved V gene, and the remainder is unexplained. V and J calls plus clone size are reproduced from that table; the DNA served to infer D and trimming. The sample profile shows some 250,000 clones; 88% of them were found once. The biggest ten clones account for about 0.74% of the sample.

Each collaborating institution followed its own protocols to collect whole blood in K2EDTA tubes. For TCRbeta analysis, collaborators shipped samples in one of three forms: frozen whole blood, isolated PBMCs, or DNA extracted from either of those sample types. For this chain, trimming is 6 bases at the V end and 5 bases at the J end, and the number of junction bases without a gene match is 6. In the germline V gene, CDR1 corresponds to MNHEY and CDR2 to SVGAGI. Taken from cysteine to phenylalanine, the CDR3 has 13 residues. The CDR3 DNA has 39 bases and is translated from base 1. The sequencing input was peripheral blood. The clonotype comes from a woman in her 30s with acute or convalescent COVID-19. This sequence uses TRBV6-5 and TRBJ2-5; 7 bases in the middle match TRBD2. The nucleotide sequence reads as follows: TGTGCCAGCAGCCCAGCGGGGTGGGAGACCCAGTACTTC. Protein translation: CASSPAGWETQYF.